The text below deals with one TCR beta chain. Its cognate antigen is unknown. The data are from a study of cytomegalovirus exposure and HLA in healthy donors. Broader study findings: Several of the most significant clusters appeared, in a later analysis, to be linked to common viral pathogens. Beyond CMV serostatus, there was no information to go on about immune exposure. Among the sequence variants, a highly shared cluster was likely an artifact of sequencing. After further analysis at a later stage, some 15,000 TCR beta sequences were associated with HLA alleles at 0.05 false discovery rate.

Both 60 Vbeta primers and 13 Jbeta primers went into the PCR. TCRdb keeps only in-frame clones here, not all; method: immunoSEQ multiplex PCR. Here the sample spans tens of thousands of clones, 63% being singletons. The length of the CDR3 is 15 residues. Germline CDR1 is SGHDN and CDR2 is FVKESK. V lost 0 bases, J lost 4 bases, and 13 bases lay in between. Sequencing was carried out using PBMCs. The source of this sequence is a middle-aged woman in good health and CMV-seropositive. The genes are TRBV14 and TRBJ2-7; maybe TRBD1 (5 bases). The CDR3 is CASSQDFGRVYEQYF. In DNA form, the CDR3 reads TGTGCCAGCAGCCAAGATTTCGGCAGGGTGTACGAGCAGTACTTC.